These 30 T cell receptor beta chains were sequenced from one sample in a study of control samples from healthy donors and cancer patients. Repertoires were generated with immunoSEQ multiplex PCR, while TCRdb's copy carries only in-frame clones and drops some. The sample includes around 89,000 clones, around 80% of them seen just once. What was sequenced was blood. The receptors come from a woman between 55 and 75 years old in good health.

The CDR3: CASSPDRGADTQYF. Here the CDR3 DNA reads TGTGCCAGCAGCCCGGACAGGGGGGCAGATACGCAGTATTTT. The genes are TRBV6-6 and TRBJ2-3, with 10 bases matching TRBD1. Looked up from germline, CDR1 is MNHNY and CDR2 is SVGAGI (reference sequence). The CDR3 runs 14 residues. Trimming at V came to 6 bases and at J to 4 bases, leaving 4 bases not matched to a gene.

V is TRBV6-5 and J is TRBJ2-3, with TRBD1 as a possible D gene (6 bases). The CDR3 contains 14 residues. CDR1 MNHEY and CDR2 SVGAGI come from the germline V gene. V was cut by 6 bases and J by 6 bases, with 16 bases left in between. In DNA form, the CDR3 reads TGTGCCAGCAGGACACCAGGGGCTGGGGATACGCAGTATTTT. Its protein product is CASRTPGAGDTQYF.

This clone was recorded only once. Here the CDR3 DNA reads TGCGCCAGCAGCTCCGGGACAGGGAGTGGCTACACCTTC. Residues: CASSSGTGSGYTF. The V and J genes are TRBV5-1 and TRBJ1-2, with TRBD1 matching over 9 bases. V was pared by 3 bases and J by 7 bases, with 4 bases of the junction left unmatched. CDR3 length equals 13 residues. CDR1 SGHRS and CDR2 YFSETQ come from the germline V gene. The full variable domain, its missing parts supplied by reference TRBV5-1 and TRBJ1-2, is KAGVTQTPRYLIKTRGQQVTLSCSPISGHRSVSWYQQTPGQGLQFLFEYFSETQRNKGNFPGRFSGRQFSNSRSEMNVSTLELGDSALYLCASSSGTGSGYTFGSGTRLTVV.

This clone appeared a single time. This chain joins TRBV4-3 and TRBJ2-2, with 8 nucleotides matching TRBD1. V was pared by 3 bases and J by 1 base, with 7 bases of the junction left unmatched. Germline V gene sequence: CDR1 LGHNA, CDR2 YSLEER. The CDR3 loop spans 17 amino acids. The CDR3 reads CASSHLTGTGNTGELFF. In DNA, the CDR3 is TGCGCCAGCAGCCATTTGACCGGGACAGGGAACACCGGGGAGCTGTTTTTT.

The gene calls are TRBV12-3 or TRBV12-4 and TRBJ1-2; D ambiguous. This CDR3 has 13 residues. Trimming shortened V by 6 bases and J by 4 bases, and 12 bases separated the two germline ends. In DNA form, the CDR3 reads TGTGCCAGCAGCCACGGACGGGGCTATGGCTACACCTTC. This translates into CASSHGRGYGYTF.

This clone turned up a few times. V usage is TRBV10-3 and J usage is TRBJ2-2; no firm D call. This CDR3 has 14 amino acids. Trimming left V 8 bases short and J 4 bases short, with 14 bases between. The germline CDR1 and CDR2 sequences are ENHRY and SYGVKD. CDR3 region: CAIGSGVATGELFF. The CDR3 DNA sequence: TGTGCCATCGGCTCTGGGGTGGCCACCGGGGAGCTGTTTTTT.

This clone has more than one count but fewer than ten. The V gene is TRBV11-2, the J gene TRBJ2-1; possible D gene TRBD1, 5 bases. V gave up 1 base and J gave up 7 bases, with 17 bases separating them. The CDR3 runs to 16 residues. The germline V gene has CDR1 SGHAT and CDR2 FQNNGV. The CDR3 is CASSLVAGFTGNEQFF. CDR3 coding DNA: TGTGCCAGCAGCTTAGTCGCCGGATTCACAGGAAATGAGCAGTTCTTC.

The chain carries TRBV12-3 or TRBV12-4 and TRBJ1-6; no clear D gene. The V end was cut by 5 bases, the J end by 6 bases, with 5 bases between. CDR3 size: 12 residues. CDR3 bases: TGTGCCAGCAGTCCCATTAATTCACCCCTCCACTTT. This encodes CASSPINSPLHF.

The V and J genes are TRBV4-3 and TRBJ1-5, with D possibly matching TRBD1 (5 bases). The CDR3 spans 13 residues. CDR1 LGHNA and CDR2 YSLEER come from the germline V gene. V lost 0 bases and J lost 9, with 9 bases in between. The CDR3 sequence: CASSQDVGRPQHF. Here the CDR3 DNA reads TGCGCCAGCAGCCAAGATGTGGGACGGCCCCAGCATTTT.

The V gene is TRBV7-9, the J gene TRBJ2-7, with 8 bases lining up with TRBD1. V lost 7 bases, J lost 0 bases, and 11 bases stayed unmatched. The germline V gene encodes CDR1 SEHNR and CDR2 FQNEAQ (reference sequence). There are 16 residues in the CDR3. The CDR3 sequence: CASTPGTGQSSYEQYF. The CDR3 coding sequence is TGTGCCAGCACCCCCGGGACAGGCCAGAGCTCCTACGAGCAGTACTTC.

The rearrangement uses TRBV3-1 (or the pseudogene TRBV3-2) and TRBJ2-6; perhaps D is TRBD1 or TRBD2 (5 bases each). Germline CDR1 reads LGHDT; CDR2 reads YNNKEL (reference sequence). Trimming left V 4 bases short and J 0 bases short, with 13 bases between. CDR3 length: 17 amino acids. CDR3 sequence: CASSPPLGASGANVLTF. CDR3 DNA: TGTGCCAGCAGCCCCCCCCTCGGGGCCTCTGGGGCCAACGTCCTGACTTTC.

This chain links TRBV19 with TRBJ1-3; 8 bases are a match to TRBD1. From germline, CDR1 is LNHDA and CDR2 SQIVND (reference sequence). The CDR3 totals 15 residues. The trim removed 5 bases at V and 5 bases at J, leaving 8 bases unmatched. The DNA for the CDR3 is TGTGCCAGTAGTCCCGGACAGGGTAGAAGAAACACCATATATTTT. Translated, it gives CASSPGQGRRNTIYF.

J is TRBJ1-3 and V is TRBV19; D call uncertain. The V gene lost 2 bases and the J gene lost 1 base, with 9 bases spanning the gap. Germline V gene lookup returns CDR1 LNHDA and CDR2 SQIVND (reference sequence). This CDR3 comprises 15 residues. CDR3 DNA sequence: TGTGCCAGTAGTATACTACGGACGTCTGGAAACACCATATATTTT. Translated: CASSILRTSGNTIYF. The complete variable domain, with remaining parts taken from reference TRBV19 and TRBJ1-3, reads DGGITQSPKYLFRKEGQNVTLSCEQNLNHDAMYWYRQDPGQGLRLIYYSQIVNDFQKGDIAEGYSVSREKKESFPLTVTSAQKNPTAFYLCASSILRTSGNTIYFGEGSWLTVV.

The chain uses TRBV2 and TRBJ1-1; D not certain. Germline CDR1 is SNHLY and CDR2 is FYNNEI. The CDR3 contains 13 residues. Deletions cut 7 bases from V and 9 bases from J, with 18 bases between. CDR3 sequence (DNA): TGTGCCAGCACTCCATTCGTGGTGGGCAAAGCTTTCTTT. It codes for CASTPFVVGKAFF.

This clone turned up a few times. CDR3 nucleotides: TGTGCCAGCAGTCTGGGACGGCGGTACAATGAAAAACTGTTTTTT. The encoded protein is CASSLGRRYNEKLFF. The chain recombines TRBV28 with TRBJ1-4, with a weak D call TRBD1 (5 bases). Trimming left V 5 bases short and J 5 bases short, with 15 bases between. In germline, CDR1 is MDHEN, CDR2 SYDVKM. There are 15 residues in the CDR3. Full variable domain (missing parts from reference TRBV28 and TRBJ1-4): DVKVTQSSRYLVKRTGEKVFLECVQDMDHENMFWYRQDPGLGLRLIYFSYDVKMKEKGDIPEGYSVSREKKERFSLILESASTNQTSMYLCASSLGRRYNEKLFFGSGTQLSVL.

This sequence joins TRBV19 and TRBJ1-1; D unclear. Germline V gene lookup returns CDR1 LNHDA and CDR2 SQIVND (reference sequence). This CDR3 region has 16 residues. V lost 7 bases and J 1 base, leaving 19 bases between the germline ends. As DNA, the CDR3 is TGTGCCAGTACCCAAACTCGAGAGGGAGCGAACACTGAAGCTTTCTTT. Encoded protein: CASTQTREGANTEAFF.

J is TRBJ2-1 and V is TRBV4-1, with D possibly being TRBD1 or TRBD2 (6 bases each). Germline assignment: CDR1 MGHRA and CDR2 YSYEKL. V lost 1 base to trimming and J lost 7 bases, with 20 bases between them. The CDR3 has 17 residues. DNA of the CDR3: TGCGCCAGCAGCCAAGTCGGCGGAGGGGGTGGGATAAATGAGCAGTTCTTC. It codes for CASSQVGGGGGINEQFF.

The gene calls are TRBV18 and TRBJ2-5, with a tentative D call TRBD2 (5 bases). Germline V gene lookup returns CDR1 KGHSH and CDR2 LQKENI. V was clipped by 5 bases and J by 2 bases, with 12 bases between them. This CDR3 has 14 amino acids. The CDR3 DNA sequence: TGTGCCAGCTCAGGAGGTTTAATTCAAGAGACCCAGTACTTC. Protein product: CASSGGLIQETQYF.

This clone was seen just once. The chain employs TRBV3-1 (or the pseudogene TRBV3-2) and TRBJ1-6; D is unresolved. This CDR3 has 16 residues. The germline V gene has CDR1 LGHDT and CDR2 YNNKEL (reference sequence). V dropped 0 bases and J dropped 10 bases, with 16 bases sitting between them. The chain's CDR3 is CASSQDGRVRNSPLHF. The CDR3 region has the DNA TGTGCCAGCAGCCAAGATGGTCGGGTTAGGAACTCACCCCTCCACTTT.

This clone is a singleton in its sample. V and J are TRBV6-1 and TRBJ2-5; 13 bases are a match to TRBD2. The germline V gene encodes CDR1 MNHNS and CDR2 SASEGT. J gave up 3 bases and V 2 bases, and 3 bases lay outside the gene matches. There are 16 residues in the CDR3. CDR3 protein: CASSEFGTSGKETQYF. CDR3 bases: TGTGCCAGCAGTGAATTCGGGACTAGCGGGAAAGAGACCCAGTACTTC.

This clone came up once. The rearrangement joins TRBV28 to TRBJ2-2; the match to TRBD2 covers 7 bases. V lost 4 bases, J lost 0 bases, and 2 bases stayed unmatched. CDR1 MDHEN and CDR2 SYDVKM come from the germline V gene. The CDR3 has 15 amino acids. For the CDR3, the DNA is TGTGCCAGCAGTTCGGGGGGTTCGAACACCGGGGAGCTGTTTTTT. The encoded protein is CASSSGGSNTGELFF.

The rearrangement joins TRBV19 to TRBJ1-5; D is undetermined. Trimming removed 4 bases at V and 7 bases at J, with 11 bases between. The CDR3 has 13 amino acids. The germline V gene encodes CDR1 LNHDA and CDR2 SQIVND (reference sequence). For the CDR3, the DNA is TGTGCCAGTAGTACGCGACAAAGACAGCCCCAGCATTTT. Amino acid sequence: CASSTRQRQPQHF. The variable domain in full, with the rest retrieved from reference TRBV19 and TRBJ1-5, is DGGITQSPKYLFRKEGQNVTLSCEQNLNHDAMYWYRQDPGQGLRLIYYSQIVNDFQKGDIAEGYSVSREKKESFPLTVTSAQKNPTAFYLCASSTRQRQPQHFGDGTRLSIL.

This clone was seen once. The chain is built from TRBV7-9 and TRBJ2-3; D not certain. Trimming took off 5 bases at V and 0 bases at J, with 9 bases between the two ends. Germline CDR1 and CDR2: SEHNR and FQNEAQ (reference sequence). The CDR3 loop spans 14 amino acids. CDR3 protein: CASSITLSTDTQYF. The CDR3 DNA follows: TGTGCCAGCAGCATCACACTGAGCACAGATACGCAGTATTTT. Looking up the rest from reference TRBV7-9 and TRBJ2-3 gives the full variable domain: DTGVSQNPRHKITKRGQNVTFRCDPISEHNRLYWYRQTLGQGPEFLTYFQNEAQLEKSRLLSDRFSAERPKGSFSTLEIQRTEQGDSAMYLCASSITLSTDTQYFGPGTRLTVL.

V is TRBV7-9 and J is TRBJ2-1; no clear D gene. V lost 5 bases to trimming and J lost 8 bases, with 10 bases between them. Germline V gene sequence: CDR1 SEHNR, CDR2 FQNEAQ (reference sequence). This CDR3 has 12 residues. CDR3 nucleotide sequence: TGTGCCAGCAGCCCAACGGGCGATGAGCAGTTCTTC. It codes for CASSPTGDEQFF.

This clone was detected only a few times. The DNA of the CDR3 is TGTGCCAGCAGCCGACTAGTTTGGCGGTATTTT. Its protein product is CASSRLVWRYF. The chain uses TRBV6-2 or TRBV6-3 and TRBJ2-3; D may be TRBD2 (6 bases). Germline V gives CDR1 MNHEY, CDR2 SVGEGT. The CDR3 contains 11 residues. The V gene lost 6 bases and the J gene lost 14 bases, with 15 bases spanning the gap.

The CDR3: CASSELEGAYGYTF. Here the CDR3 DNA reads TGTGCCAGCAGTGAACTGGAGGGGGCCTATGGCTACACCTTC. The chain uses TRBV6-1 and TRBJ1-2, with 7 nucleotides matching TRBD1. Trimming removed 2 bases from V and 4 bases from J; junction bases left unmatched: 4. CDR1 is MNHNS, CDR2 SASEGT, per germline. CDR3 length: 14 residues.

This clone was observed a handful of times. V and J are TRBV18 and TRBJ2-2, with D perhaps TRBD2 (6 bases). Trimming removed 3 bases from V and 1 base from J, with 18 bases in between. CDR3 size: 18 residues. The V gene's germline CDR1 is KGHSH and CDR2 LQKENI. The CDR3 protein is CASSPPSVRRVNTGELFF. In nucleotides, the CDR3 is TGTGCCAGCTCACCCCCCTCCGTGAGGAGGGTGAACACCGGGGAGCTGTTTTTT.

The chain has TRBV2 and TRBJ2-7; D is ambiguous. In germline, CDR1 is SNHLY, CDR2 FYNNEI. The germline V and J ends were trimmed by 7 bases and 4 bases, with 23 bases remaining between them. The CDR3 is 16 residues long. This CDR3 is CASTPTPRPNGYEQYF. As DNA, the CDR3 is TGTGCCAGCACCCCAACCCCGAGACCAAACGGGTACGAGCAGTACTTC. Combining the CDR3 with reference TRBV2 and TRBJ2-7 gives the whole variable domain EPEVTQTPSHQVTQMGQEVILRCVPISNHLYFYWYRQILGQKVEFLVSFYNNEISEKSEIFDDQFSVERPDGSNFTLKIRSTKLEDSAMYFCASTPTPRPNGYEQYFGPGTRLTVT.

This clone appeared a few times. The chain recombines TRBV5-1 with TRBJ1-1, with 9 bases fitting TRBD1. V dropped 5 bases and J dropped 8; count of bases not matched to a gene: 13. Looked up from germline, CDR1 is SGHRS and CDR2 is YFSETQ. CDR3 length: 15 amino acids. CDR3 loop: CASSFSPGQGTEAFF. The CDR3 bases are TGCGCCAGCAGTTTCAGCCCTGGACAGGGGACGGAAGCTTTCTTT. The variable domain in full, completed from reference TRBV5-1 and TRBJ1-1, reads KAGVTQTPRYLIKTRGQQVTLSCSPISGHRSVSWYQQTPGQGLQFLFEYFSETQRNKGNFPGRFSGRQFSNSRSEMNVSTLELGDSALYLCASSFSPGQGTEAFFGQGTRLTVV.

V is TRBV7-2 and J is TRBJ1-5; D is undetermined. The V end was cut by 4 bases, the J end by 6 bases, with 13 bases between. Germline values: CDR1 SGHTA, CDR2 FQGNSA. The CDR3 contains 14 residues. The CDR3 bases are TGTGCCAGCAGCTCGGGATTCGAAGGTCAGCCCCAGCATTTT. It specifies CASSSGFEGQPQHF.